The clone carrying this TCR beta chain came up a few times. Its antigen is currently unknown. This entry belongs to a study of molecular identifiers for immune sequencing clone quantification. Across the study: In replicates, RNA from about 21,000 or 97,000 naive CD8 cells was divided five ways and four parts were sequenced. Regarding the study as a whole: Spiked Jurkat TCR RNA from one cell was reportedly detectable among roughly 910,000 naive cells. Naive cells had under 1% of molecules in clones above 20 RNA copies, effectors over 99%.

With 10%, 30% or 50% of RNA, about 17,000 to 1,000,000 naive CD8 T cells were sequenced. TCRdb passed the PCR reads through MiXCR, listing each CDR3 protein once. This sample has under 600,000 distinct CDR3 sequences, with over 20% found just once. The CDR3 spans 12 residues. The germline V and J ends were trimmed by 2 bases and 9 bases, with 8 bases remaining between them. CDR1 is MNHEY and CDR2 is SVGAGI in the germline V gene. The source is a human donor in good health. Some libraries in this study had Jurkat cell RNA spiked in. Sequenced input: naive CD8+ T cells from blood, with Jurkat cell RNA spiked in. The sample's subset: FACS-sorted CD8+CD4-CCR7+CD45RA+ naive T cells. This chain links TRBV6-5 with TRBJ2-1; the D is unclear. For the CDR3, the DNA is TGTGCCAGCAGTTACGGCTGGAGTGAGCAGTTCTTC. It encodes CASSYGWSEQFF.